This passage covers 26 T cell receptor beta chains from one sample sequenced in a study of T cells in localized non-small cell lung cancer. Only in-frame clones appear in the TCRdb table, and some are missing; sequencing was by immunoSEQ multiplex PCR. The table shows over 20,000 clones, with 92% occurring only once. The specimen was peripheral blood, collected before any cancer treatment. The receptor set was obtained from a man aged 40 to 75 with stage III squamous cell lung carcinoma.

The chain carries TRBV5-1 and TRBJ2-5; D not resolved. This CDR3 is 13 amino acids long. Trimming left V 0 bases short and J 4 bases short, with 7 bases between. Germline CDR1 is SGHRS and CDR2 is YFSETQ. CDR3 coding DNA: TGCGCCAGCAGCTTGGGCATGGGAGAGACCCAGTACTTC. Its protein product is CASSLGMGETQYF. The whole variable domain, filled in from reference TRBV5-1 and TRBJ2-5, reads KAGVTQTPRYLIKTRGQQVTLSCSPISGHRSVSWYQQTPGQGLQFLFEYFSETQRNKGNFPGRFSGRQFSNSRSEMNVSTLELGDSALYLCASSLGMGETQYFGPGTRLLVL.

V is TRBV6-5 and J is TRBJ2-3; D is unclear. Germline values: CDR1 MNHEY, CDR2 SVGAGI. The length of the CDR3 is 11 residues. Trimming took 6 bases from V and 5 from J, leaving 6 bases between them. The chain's CDR3 is CASSGIDTQYF. In nucleotides, the CDR3 is TGTGCCAGCAGCGGAATAGATACGCAGTATTTT.

This sequence joins TRBV7-9 and TRBJ1-2, with D maybe TRBD1 (6 bases). Trimming pared 5 bases from V and 2 bases from J, leaving 15 bases between. The CDR3 is 15 residues long. CDR1 is SEHNR, CDR2 FQNEAQ, per germline (reference sequence). CDR3 sequence reads: CASSARGGPNYGYTF. The CDR3 DNA is TGTGCCAGCAGCGCCCGAGGGGGACCGAACTATGGCTACACCTTC.

The CDR3 nucleotides read TGTGCCAGCAGTTCATTTGGGGGCTCCTACAATGAGCAGTTCTTC. Amino acid sequence: CASSSFGGSYNEQFF. This chain connects TRBV5-4 to TRBJ2-1; D assignment may be TRBD1 or TRBD2 (5 bases each). The germline V gene encodes CDR1 SGHNT and CDR2 YYREEE (reference sequence). The CDR3 runs 15 residues. With 5 bases removed from V and 0 bases from J, the gap between germline ends came to 12 bases.

The chain uses TRBV5-6 and TRBJ1-1, with D unresolved. The CDR3 is made up of 12 amino acids. Per the germline V gene, CDR1 is SGHDT and CDR2 is YYEEEE. The V end was cut by 4 bases, the J end by 6 bases, with 10 bases between. The CDR3 loop is CASSRRSSEAFF. DNA for the CDR3: TGTGCCAGCAGCCGAAGGAGTTCTGAAGCTTTCTTT.

The rearrangement uses TRBV19 and TRBJ1-1, with 7 bases matching TRBD1. Germline V CDR1 and CDR2: LNHDA, SQIVND (reference sequence). The CDR3 extends over 14 amino acids. V was clipped by 10 bases and J by 2 bases; unmatched bases: 10. The CDR3 region has the DNA TGTGCCACTGATATCAGGGGGATCAACACTGAAGCTTTCTTT. This gives the protein CATDIRGINTEAFF. Using reference TRBV19 and TRBJ1-1 for the parts outside the CDR3, the full variable domain is DGGITQSPKYLFRKEGQNVTLSCEQNLNHDAMYWYRQDPGQGLRLIYYSQIVNDFQKGDIAEGYSVSREKKESFPLTVTSAQKNPTAFYLCATDIRGINTEAFFGQGTRLTVV.

This sequence joins TRBV6-5 and TRBJ2-7, with 9 positions matching TRBD1. The CDR3 contains 14 residues. Germline loops: CDR1 MNHEY, CDR2 SVGAGI. The V gene end was trimmed by 5 bases and the J gene end by 0 bases; junction bases not matched to a gene: 2. CDR3 sequence (DNA): TGTGCCAGCAGTCGACAGGGGGGCTCCTACGAGCAGTACTTC. As protein: CASSRQGGSYEQYF.

The gene calls are TRBV9 and TRBJ2-1; possibly TRBD1 or TRBD2 for D (6 bases each). The CDR3 has 15 residues. CDR1 is SGDLS, CDR2 YYNGEE, per germline. The V end lost 3 bases, the J end lost 1 base, and 11 bases lay between the germline ends. DNA for the CDR3: TGTGCCAGCAGCGGATGGGGGGCGTCCTACAATGAGCAGTTCTTC. The encoded protein is CASSGWGASYNEQFF.

The table lists this clone with a count of one. The rearrangement joins TRBV9 to TRBJ2-1; tentative D call: TRBD2 (6 bases). Germline CDR1 reads SGDLS; CDR2 reads YYNGEE. The CDR3 spans 15 residues. V was shortened by 5 bases and J by 2 bases, with 14 bases between the two germline ends. CDR3 nucleotide sequence: TGTGCCAGCAGTCAACTAGCTGCCACCTACAATGAGCAGTTCTTC. Protein: CASSQLAATYNEQFF.

J is TRBJ1-2 and V is TRBV7-2; D call uncertain. V was pared by 1 base and J by 8 bases, with 11 bases between. This CDR3 region has 13 residues. CDR1 is SGHTA and CDR2 is FQGNSA in the germline V gene. In DNA, the CDR3 is TGTGCCAGCAGCTTAGACGCCCCGAGGGGCTACACCTTC. Protein product: CASSLDAPRGYTF.

The chain combines TRBV4-3 with TRBJ1-2, with a weak D call TRBD1 (6 bases). Per germline, CDR1 LGHNA and CDR2 YSLEER. The CDR3 extends over 16 amino acids. V was shortened by 3 bases and J by 3 bases, with 17 bases between the two germline ends. This chain's CDR3 is CASSHDNTGLYYGYTF. The CDR3 nucleotides read TGCGCCAGCAGCCATGACAATACAGGGTTATACTATGGCTACACCTTC.

This chain joins TRBV28 and TRBJ2-7, with TRBD1 matching over 9 bases. CDR1 MDHEN and CDR2 SYDVKM come from the germline V gene. This CDR3 contains 16 residues. V dropped 5 bases and J dropped 6; count of bases not matched to a gene: 14. This chain's CDR3 is CASSLMRDRVRVEQYF. The CDR3 region has the DNA TGTGCCAGCAGTCTAATGAGGGACAGGGTTCGCGTCGAGCAGTACTTC.

The chain carries TRBV19 and TRBJ2-1; 8 nucleotides match TRBD1. Germline CDR1 LNHDA, CDR2 SQIVND (reference sequence). The J segment lost 3 bases and the V segment lost 8 bases, leaving 0 bases of the junction unmatched. The length of the CDR3 is 12 residues. The DNA for the CDR3 is TGTGCCAGTGGGACAGGCTACAATGAGCAGTTCTTC. It translates to CASGTGYNEQFF.

The chain recombines TRBV25-1 with TRBJ2-1; D is ambiguous. Per the germline V gene, CDR1 is MGHDK and CDR2 is SYGVNS. This CDR3 comprises 13 residues. V was pared by 0 bases and J by 5 bases, with 5 bases between. The CDR3 loop is CASSEYENNEQFF. Written as DNA, the CDR3 is TGTGCCAGCAGTGAATATGAGAACAATGAGCAGTTCTTC. Full variable domain (missing parts from reference TRBV25-1 and TRBJ2-1): EADIYQTPRYLVIGTGKKITLECSQTMGHDKMYWYQQDPGMELHLIHYSYGVNSTEKGDLSSESTVSRIRTEHFPLTLESARPSHTSQYLCASSEYENNEQFFGPGTRLTVL.

The chain uses TRBV5-1 and TRBJ2-4; 7 nucleotides line up with TRBD1. Germline V lookup: CDR1 SGHRS, CDR2 YFSETQ. The CDR3 loop spans 14 amino acids. The V and J ends lost 3 bases and 9 bases, in that order; junction bases with no gene match: 9. The CDR3 sequence is CASSSTGESGIQYF. The CDR3 nucleotides are TGCGCCAGCAGCTCAACAGGGGAGTCAGGCATTCAGTACTTC.

A single count supports this clone. The genes are TRBV7-2 and TRBJ2-7, with D uncertain. Germline V gene sequence: CDR1 SGHTA, CDR2 FQGNSA. Trimming shortened V by 1 base and J by 6 bases, and 7 bases separated the two germline ends. The CDR3 totals 12 residues. The CDR3 spells CASSLEMGEQYF. The CDR3, as DNA: TGTGCCAGCAGCTTAGAGATGGGCGAGCAGTACTTC.

This chain connects TRBV18 to TRBJ2-5, with D possibly TRBD1 on 5 matching bases. V lost 0 bases and J 4 bases, leaving 9 bases between the germline ends. Germline V lookup: CDR1 KGHSH, CDR2 LQKENI. The CDR3 loop spans 14 amino acids. The DNA for the CDR3 is TGTGCCAGCTCACCACCAGGTCAGGGAGAGACCCAGTACTTC. Amino acids: CASSPPGQGETQYF.

This chain uses TRBV23-1 with TRBJ1-5, with a possible D match to TRBD1 (6 bases). TRBV23-1 is flagged as an ORF with uncertain function. Trimming took off 8 bases at V and 2 bases at J, with 13 bases between the two ends. The CDR3 covers 14 residues. The CDR3 protein is CASRTGNGNQPQHF. CDR3 DNA: TGCGCCAGCCGCACAGGGAACGGCAATCAGCCCCAGCATTTT.

This clone was detected once. The V and J genes are TRBV5-4 and TRBJ2-1; 12 bases line up with TRBD2. V was clipped by 0 bases and J by 1 base; unmatched bases: 2. The CDR3 runs 17 residues. Germline CDR1 is SGHNT and CDR2 is YYREEE (reference sequence). In nucleotides, the CDR3 is TGTGCCAGCAGCTTGGGAGGACTAGCGGGATCCTACAATGAGCAGTTCTTC. Its translation is CASSLGGLAGSYNEQFF.

V usage is TRBV7-2 and J usage is TRBJ2-7; D gene unclear. The germline V gene encodes CDR1 SGHTA and CDR2 FQGNSA. The V end was cut by 3 bases, the J end by 2 bases, with 11 bases between. The CDR3 length is 14 residues. The CDR3 DNA reads as TGTGCCAGCAGCTTTGGTCGTCTAGCCTACGAGCAGTACTTC. Translating gives CASSFGRLAYEQYF.

This rearrangement joins TRBV9 to TRBJ2-2; 9 bases line up with TRBD2. The V and J ends lost 4 bases and 5 bases, in that order; junction bases with no gene match: 18. CDR1 and CDR2 from the germline V gene are SGDLS and YYNGEE. This CDR3 contains 19 residues. CDR3 DNA sequence: TGTGCCAGCAGCACCCGCGGGAGTGGCGGGGGGGCAGTAACCGGGGAGCTGTTTTTT. This gives the protein CASSTRGSGGGAVTGELFF.

V is TRBV18 and J is TRBJ1-1; D is undetermined. V shed 4 bases and J shed 1 base, with 10 bases lying between them. The CDR3 length is 14 residues. Germline V gene lookup returns CDR1 KGHSH and CDR2 LQKENI. Here the CDR3 DNA reads TGTGCCAGCTCACGGGCTGAGGGGAACACTGAAGCTTTCTTT. This sequence encodes CASSRAEGNTEAFF.

This chain uses TRBV6-4 with TRBJ1-5; no firm D call. The CDR3 covers 18 residues. The V gene's germline CDR1 is MRHNA and CDR2 SNTAGT. V was pared by 0 bases and J by 11 bases, with 26 bases between. CDR3 amino acids: CASSDSIPRWEGWSAQHF. CDR3 nucleotide sequence: TGTGCCAGCAGTGACTCGATTCCCCGGTGGGAGGGATGGTCAGCCCAGCATTTT.

This clone was recorded once. The chain carries TRBV4-3 and TRBJ2-3, with D uncertain. V was pared by 0 bases and J by 2 bases, with 6 bases between. This CDR3 spans 14 amino acids. From germline, CDR1 is LGHNA and CDR2 YSLEER. In DNA, the CDR3 is TGCGCCAGCAGCCAAGATGTTGCCACAGATACGCAGTATTTT. This translates into CASSQDVATDTQYF.

V is TRBV28 and J is TRBJ2-7; 8 positions match TRBD2. In germline, CDR1 is MDHEN, CDR2 SYDVKM. Trimming took 2 bases from V and 3 from J; bases not matched to a gene: 3. This CDR3 comprises 14 residues. The DNA of the CDR3 is TGTGCCAGCAGTTTAGCGGGAGGCTTCTACGAGCAGTACTTC. Protein product: CASSLAGGFYEQYF.

This rearrangement joins TRBV18 to TRBJ2-5; the D gene is possibly TRBD2 (5 bases). Trimming took 5 bases from V and 2 from J, leaving 15 bases between them. The length of the CDR3 is 15 residues. Germline V gene data show CDR1 as KGHSH and CDR2 as LQKENI. The CDR3 protein is CASSGFGELQETQYF. CDR3 in DNA: TGTGCCAGCTCAGGGTTCGGGGAACTGCAAGAGACCCAGTACTTC.